The sequence of this T cell receptor beta chain was determined in a study of OX40 agonist ivuxolimab in advanced cancers. Study-level findings and limits: At doses 0.1 to 3.0 mg/kg, CD4+ and CD8+ clones expanded.

A word on this clone: The antigen remains unidentified.

Assay used: immunoSEQ multiplex PCR; TCRdb lists only in-frame clones, some missing. The sample yields around 14,000 clones, around 90% seen once. With 2 bases removed from V and 2 bases from J, the gap between germline ends came to 16 bases. Germline V gene data show CDR1 as MNHEY and CDR2 as SVGAGI. This CDR3 contains 16 residues. The sequences come from CD4+ or CD8+ T cells sorted from blood, collected in a trial of the OX40 agonist ivuxolimab. The TCR was taken from an adult with an advanced solid tumor such as melanoma, head and neck, liver or kidney cancer. The rearrangement uses TRBV6-5 and TRBJ2-7; possible D gene TRBD1, 6 bases. This chain's CDR3 is CASSYGRQGRTYEQYF. DNA of the CDR3: TGTGCCAGCAGTTACGGTCGGCAGGGGAGAACCTACGAGCAGTACTTC.